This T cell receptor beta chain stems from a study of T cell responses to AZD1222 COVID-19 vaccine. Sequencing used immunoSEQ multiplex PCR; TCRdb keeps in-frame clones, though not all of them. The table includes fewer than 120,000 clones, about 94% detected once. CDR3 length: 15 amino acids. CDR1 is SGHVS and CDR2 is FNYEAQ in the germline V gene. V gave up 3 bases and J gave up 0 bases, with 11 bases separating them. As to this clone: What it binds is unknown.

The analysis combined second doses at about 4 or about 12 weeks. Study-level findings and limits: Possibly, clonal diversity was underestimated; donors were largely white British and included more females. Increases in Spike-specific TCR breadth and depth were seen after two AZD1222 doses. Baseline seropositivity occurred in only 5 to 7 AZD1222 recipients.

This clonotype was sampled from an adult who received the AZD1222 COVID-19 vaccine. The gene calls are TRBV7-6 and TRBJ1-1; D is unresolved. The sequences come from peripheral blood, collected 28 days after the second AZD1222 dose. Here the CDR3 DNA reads TGTGCCAGCAGCTTCAGAGGAGGCATGAACACTGAAGCTTTCTTT. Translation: CASSFRGGMNTEAFF. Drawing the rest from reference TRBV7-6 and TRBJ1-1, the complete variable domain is GAGVSQSPRYKVTKRGQDVALRCDPISGHVSLYWYRQALGQGPEFLTYFNYEAQQDKSGLPNDRFSAERPEGSISTLTIQRTEQRDSAMYRCASSFRGGMNTEAFFGQGTRLTVV.